Listed here are 10 T cell receptor beta chains from one sample, sequenced in a study of cytomegalovirus exposure and HLA in healthy donors. The PCR used 60 Vbeta and 13 Jbeta primers. Assay used: immunoSEQ multiplex PCR; TCRdb lists only in-frame clones, some missing. The sample carries 55,000 to 65,000 clones, about four fifths recorded once. Sequencing was carried out using PBMCs. The source is a man aged 25 to 40 in good health and CMV-seropositive.

As for this clone: A junction boundary mismatches the germline segment, possibly from a read error. V is TRBV18 and J is TRBJ1-2; TRBD1 matches at 7 bases. This CDR3 comprises 15 residues. Germline-derived CDR1 and CDR2 are KGHSH and LQKENI. CDR3 nucleotides: TGTGCCAGCTCACCGGGGACAGTGACTAACTATGGCTCCACCTTC. The encoded protein is CASSPGTVTNYGSTF.

The chain carries TRBV7-9 and TRBJ2-7, with 7 nucleotides matching TRBD1. This CDR3 is 18 amino acids long. Germline-derived CDR1 and CDR2 are SEHNR and FQNEAQ (reference sequence). V dropped 4 bases and J dropped 1; count of bases not matched to a gene: 16. CDR3 DNA sequence: TGTGCCAGCAGCTACGGGACAGATCTTTCACCGGAGTCCTACGAGCAGTACTTC. It codes for CASSYGTDLSPESYEQYF.

A word on this clone: This likely traces to a read error, being one base from a far larger clone. The same CDR3 also results from other DNA sequences found in this sample. The chain carries TRBV7-9 and TRBJ1-1, with TRBD1 as a possible D gene (5 bases). Germline CDR1 and CDR2: SEHNR and FQNEAQ (reference sequence). V was pared by 5 bases and J by 3 bases, with 13 bases between. This CDR3 spans 14 amino acids. CDR3 sequence (DNA): TGTGCCAGCAGCCCCTGGAGGGGAGACACTGAAGCTTTCTTT. Protein sequence: CASSPWRGDTEAFF.

The V and J genes are TRBV5-1 and TRBJ2-1, with TRBD1 matching 9 bases. This CDR3 region has 15 residues. Germline V CDR1 and CDR2: SGHRS, YFSETQ. V lost 4 bases to trimming and J lost 6 bases; unmatched junction nucleotides: 8. This CDR3 is CASSRTGTGPNEQFF. Here the CDR3 DNA reads TGCGCCAGCAGCCGAACCGGGACAGGGCCCAATGAGCAGTTCTTC.

The rearrangement joins TRBV10-3 to TRBJ1-2, with 8 nucleotides matching TRBD1. The CDR3 has 15 amino acids. Looked up from germline, CDR1 is ENHRY and CDR2 is SYGVKD. V lost 6 bases to trimming and J lost 0 bases; unmatched junction nucleotides: 6. This chain's CDR3 is CAIRPGTGANYGYTF. The CDR3 DNA is TGTGCCATCAGACCAGGGACAGGCGCTAACTATGGCTACACCTTC.

V gene TRBV6-5 combines with J gene TRBJ2-2; tentatively, D is TRBD2 (5 bases). CDR3 size: 11 residues. In germline, CDR1 is MNHEY, CDR2 SVGAGI. The V and J ends lost 2 bases and 15 bases respectively, with 10 bases between them. The CDR3 coding sequence is TGTGCCAGCAGTTACGGGCGAGGGATGTTTTTT. Protein: CASSYGRGMFF.

The chain links TRBV5-1 to TRBJ2-1; 11 nucleotides align to TRBD1. Per the germline V gene, CDR1 is SGHRS and CDR2 is YFSETQ. CDR3 length: 17 amino acids. With 1 base clipped from V and 7 bases from J, the junction kept 10 bases outside the gene matches. CDR3 sequence reads: CASSLYPGQGVGNEQFF. For the CDR3, the DNA is TGCGCCAGCAGCTTGTACCCGGGACAGGGGGTAGGGAATGAGCAGTTCTTC.

V and J are TRBV19 and TRBJ2-2, with 12 nucleotides matching TRBD1. Germline trimming cut 1 base from V and 2 bases from J; bases unmatched to any gene: 5. Per the germline V gene, CDR1 is LNHDA and CDR2 is SQIVND (reference sequence). The length of the CDR3 is 18 residues. The CDR3 DNA follows: TGTGCCAGTAGTATAGGGCCGGGACAGGGGGCTAACACCGGGGAGCTGTTTTTT. Amino acid sequence: CASSIGPGQGANTGELFF.

Only a few counts were recorded for this clone. V and J are TRBV7-9 and TRBJ1-2; 9 nucleotides align to TRBD1. CDR1 and CDR2 from the germline V gene are SEHNR and FQNEAQ (reference sequence). With 1 base clipped from V and 9 bases from J, the junction kept 6 bases outside the gene matches. The CDR3 consists of 14 residues. The CDR3 here is CASSLGTGERSYTF. In DNA, the CDR3 is TGTGCCAGCAGCTTAGGGACAGGGGAGAGGAGCTACACCTTC.

The J gene is TRBJ1-5, the V gene TRBV6-6; D ambiguous. CDR1 and CDR2 from the germline V gene are MNHNY and SVGAGI (reference sequence). CDR3 size: 15 residues. Trimming took 6 bases from V and 3 from J, leaving 15 bases between them. The CDR3 loop reads CASSDSPGPNQPQHF. DNA for the CDR3: TGTGCCAGCAGCGACTCGCCGGGTCCCAATCAGCCCCAGCATTTT.